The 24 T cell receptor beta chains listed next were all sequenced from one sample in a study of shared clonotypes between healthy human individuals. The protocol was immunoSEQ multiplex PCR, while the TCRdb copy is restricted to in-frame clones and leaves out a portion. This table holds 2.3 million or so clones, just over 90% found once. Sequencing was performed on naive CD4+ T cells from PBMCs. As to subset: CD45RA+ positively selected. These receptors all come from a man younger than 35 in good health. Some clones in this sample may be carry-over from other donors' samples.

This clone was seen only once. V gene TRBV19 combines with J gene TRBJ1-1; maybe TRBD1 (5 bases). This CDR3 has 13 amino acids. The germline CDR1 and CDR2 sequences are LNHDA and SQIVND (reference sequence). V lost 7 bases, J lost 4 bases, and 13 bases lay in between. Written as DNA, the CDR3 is TGTGCCAGTATGAAGGGGTTGAGCACTGAAGCTTTCTTT. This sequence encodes CASMKGLSTEAFF. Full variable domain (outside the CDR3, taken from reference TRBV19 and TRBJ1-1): DGGITQSPKYLFRKEGQNVTLSCEQNLNHDAMYWYRQDPGQGLRLIYYSQIVNDFQKGDIAEGYSVSREKKESFPLTVTSAQKNPTAFYLCASMKGLSTEAFFGQGTRLTVV.

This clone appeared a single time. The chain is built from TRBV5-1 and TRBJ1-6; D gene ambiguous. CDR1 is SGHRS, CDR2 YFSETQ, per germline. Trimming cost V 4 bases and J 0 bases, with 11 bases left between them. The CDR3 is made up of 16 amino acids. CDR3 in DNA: TGCGCCAGCAGCCCCGAGAGGAGCTCCTATAATTCACCCCTCCACTTT. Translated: CASSPERSSYNSPLHF.

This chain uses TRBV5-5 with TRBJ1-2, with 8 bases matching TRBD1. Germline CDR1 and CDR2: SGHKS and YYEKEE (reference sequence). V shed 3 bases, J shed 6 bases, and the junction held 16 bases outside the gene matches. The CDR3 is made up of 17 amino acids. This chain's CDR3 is CASSSTGTGPLVHGYTF. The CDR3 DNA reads TGTGCCAGCAGCTCGACCGGGACAGGTCCCCTAGTTCATGGCTACACCTTC.

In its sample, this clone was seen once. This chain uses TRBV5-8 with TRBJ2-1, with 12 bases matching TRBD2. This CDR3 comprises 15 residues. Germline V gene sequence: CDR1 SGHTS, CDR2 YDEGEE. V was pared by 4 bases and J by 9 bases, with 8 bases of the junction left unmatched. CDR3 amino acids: CASSVLLAGGPEQFF. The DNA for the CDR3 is TGTGCCAGCAGCGTATTACTAGCGGGAGGTCCTGAGCAGTTCTTC.

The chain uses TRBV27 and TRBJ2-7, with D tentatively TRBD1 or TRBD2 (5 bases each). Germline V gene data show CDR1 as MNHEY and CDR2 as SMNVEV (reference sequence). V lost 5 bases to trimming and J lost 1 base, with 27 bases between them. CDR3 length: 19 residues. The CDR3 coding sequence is TGTGCCAGCAGTCCACAGAGGATTCCGGGACGCACCCTTTCCTACGAGCAGTACTTC. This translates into CASSPQRIPGRTLSYEQYF.

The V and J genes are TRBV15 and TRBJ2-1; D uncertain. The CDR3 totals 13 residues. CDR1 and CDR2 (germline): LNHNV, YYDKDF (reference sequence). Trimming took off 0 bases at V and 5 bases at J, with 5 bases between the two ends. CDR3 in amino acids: CATSRDGNNEQFF. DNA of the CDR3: TGTGCCACCAGCAGAGATGGGAACAATGAGCAGTTCTTC. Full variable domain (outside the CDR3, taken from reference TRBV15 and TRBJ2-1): DAMVIQNPRYQVTQFGKPVTLSCSQTLNHNVMYWYQQKSSQAPKLLFHYYDKDFNNEADTPDNFQSRRPNTSFCFLDIRSPGLGDTAMYLCATSRDGNNEQFFGPGTRLTVL.

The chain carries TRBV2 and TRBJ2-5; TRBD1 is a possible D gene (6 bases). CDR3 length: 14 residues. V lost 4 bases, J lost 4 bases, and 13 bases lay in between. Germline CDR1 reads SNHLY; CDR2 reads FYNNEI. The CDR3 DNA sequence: TGTGCCAGCAGTGTGGGGGCCGGCGTAGAGACCCAGTACTTC. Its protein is CASSVGAGVETQYF.

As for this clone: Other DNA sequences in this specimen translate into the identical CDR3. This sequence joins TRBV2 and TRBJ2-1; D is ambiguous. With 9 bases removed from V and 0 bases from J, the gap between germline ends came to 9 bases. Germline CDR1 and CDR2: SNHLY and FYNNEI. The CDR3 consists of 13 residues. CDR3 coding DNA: TGTGCCAGGAGTCGGAGCTCCTACAATGAGCAGTTCTTC. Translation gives CARSRSSYNEQFF. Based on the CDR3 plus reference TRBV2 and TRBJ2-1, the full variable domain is EPEVTQTPSHQVTQMGQEVILRCVPISNHLYFYWYRQILGQKVEFLVSFYNNEISEKSEIFDDQFSVERPDGSNFTLKIRSTKLEDSAMYFCARSRSSYNEQFFGPGTRLTVL.

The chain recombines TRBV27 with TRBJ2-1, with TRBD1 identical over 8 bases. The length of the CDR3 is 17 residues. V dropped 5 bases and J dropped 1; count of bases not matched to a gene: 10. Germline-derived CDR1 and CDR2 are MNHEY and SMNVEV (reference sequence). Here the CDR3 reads CASSLGDRTPSYNEQFF. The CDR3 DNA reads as TGTGCCAGCAGTCTAGGGGACAGGACCCCTTCCTACAATGAGCAGTTCTTC.

CDR3 amino acids: CASSRTRDEQYF. The CDR3 DNA reads TGTGCCAGCTCGCGTACGCGAGACGAGCAGTACTTC. J is TRBJ2-7 and V is TRBV18; the D is unclear. CDR3 size: 12 residues. V was pared by 6 bases and J by 5 bases, with 11 bases between. CDR1 is KGHSH, CDR2 LQKENI, per germline.

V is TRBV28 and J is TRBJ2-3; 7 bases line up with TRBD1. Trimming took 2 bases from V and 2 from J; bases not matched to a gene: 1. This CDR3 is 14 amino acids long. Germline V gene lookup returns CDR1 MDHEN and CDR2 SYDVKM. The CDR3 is CASSLGTATDTQYF. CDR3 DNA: TGTGCCAGCAGTTTAGGGACAGCCACAGATACGCAGTATTTT.

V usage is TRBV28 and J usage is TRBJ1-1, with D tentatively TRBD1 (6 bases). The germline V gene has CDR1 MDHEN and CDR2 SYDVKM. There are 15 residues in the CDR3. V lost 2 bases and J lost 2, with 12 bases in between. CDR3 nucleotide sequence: TGTGCCAGCAGTTTACTAGGGACATATAACACTGAAGCTTTCTTT. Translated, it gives CASSLLGTYNTEAFF.

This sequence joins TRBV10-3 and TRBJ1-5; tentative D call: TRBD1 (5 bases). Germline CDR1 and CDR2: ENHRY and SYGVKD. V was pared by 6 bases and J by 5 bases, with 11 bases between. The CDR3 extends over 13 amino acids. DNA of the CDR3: TGTGCCATCAGCAACAGGACCGATCAGCCCCAGCATTTT. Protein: CAISNRTDQPQHF.

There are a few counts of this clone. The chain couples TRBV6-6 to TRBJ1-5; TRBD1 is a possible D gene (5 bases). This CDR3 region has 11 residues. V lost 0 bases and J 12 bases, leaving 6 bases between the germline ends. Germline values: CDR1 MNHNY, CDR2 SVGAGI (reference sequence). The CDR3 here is CASSYSRVQHF. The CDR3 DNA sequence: TGTGCCAGCAGTTACTCCAGGGTCCAGCATTTT.

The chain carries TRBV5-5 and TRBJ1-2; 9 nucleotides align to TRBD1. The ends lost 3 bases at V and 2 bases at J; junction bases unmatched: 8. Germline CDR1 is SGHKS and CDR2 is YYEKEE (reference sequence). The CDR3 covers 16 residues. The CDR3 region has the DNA TGTGCCAGCAGCTGGATACCGGGACAGGGAAACTATGGCTACACCTTC. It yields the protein CASSWIPGQGNYGYTF. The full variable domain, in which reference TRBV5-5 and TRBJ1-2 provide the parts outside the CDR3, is DAGVTQSPTHLIKTRGQQVTLRCSPISGHKSVSWYQQVLGQGPQFIFQYYEKEERGRGNFPDRFSARQFPNYSSELNVNALLLGDSALYLCASSWIPGQGNYGYTFGSGTRLTVV.

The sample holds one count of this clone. CDR3 DNA: TGTGCCAGCAGCTTAGAGCCAGGGGGTTCCTACGAGCAGTACTTC. Translated: CASSLEPGGSYEQYF. The chain has TRBV7-3 and TRBJ2-7; 7 nucleotides match TRBD1. Germline-derived CDR1 and CDR2 are SGHTA and FQGTGA. The length of the CDR3 is 15 residues. J lost 1 base, V lost 2 bases, and 5 bases had no gene match. The whole variable domain, remainder taken from reference TRBV7-3 and TRBJ2-7, is GAGVSQTPSNKVTEKGKYVELRCDPISGHTALYWYRQSLGQGPEFLIYFQGTGAADDSGLPNDRFFAVRPEGSVSTLKIQRTERGDSAVYLCASSLEPGGSYEQYFGPGTRLTVT.

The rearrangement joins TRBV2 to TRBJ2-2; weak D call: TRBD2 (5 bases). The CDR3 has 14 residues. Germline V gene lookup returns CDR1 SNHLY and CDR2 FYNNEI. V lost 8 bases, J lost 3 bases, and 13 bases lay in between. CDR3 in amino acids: CASLSGEYTGELFF. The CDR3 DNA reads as TGTGCCAGCCTCTCCGGGGAGTACACCGGGGAGCTGTTTTTT.

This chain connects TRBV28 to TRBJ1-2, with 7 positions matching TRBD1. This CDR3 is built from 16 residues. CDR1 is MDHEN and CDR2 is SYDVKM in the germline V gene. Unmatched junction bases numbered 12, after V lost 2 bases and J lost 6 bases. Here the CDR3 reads CASSLAPPWDSHGYTF. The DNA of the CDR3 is TGTGCCAGCAGTTTAGCCCCCCCTTGGGACAGCCATGGCTACACCTTC.

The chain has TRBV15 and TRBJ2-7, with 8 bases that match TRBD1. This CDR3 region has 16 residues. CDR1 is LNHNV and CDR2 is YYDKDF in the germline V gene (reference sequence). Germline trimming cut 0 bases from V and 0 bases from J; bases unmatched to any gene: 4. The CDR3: CATSRETTGASYEQYF. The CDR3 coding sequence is TGTGCCACCAGCAGAGAGACGACAGGGGCCTCCTACGAGCAGTACTTC. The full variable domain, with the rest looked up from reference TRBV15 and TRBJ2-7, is DAMVIQNPRYQVTQFGKPVTLSCSQTLNHNVMYWYQQKSSQAPKLLFHYYDKDFNNEADTPDNFQSRRPNTSFCFLDIRSPGLGDTAMYLCATSRETTGASYEQYFGPGTRLTVT.

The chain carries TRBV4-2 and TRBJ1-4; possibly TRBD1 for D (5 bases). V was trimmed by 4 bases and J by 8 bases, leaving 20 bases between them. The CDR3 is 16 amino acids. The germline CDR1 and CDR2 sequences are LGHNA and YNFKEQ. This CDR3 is CASSPRTGTFVEKLFF. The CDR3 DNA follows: TGTGCCAGCAGCCCTCGAACCGGGACGTTCGTGGAAAAACTGTTTTTT.

CDR3 loop: CASSTRTSSGETQYF. The CDR3 DNA is TGTGCCAGCAGCACCCGAACTAGCAGCGGGGAGACCCAGTACTTC. The chain links TRBV11-1 to TRBJ2-5, with D maybe TRBD2 (6 bases). CDR3 length equals 15 residues. Deletions cut 5 bases from V and 5 bases from J, with 18 bases between. Germline V gene sequence: CDR1 SGHAT, CDR2 FQDESV (reference sequence).

The CDR3 DNA follows: TGTGCCTGGAGTGTTGGCCCCCGAGAATTCTATGGCTACACCTTC. Residues: CAWSVGPREFYGYTF. The V and J genes are TRBV30 and TRBJ1-2; D uncertain. V was pared by 0 bases and J by 4 bases, with 15 bases between. Germline V gives CDR1 GTSNPN, CDR2 SVGIG (reference sequence). The CDR3 is 15 amino acids.

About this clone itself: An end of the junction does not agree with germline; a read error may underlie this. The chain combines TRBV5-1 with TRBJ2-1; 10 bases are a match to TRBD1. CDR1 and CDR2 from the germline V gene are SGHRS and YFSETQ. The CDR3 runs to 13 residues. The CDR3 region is CASSTRQGAVMIF. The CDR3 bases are TGCGCCAGCAGCACAAGACAGGGGGCCGTCATGATCTTC.

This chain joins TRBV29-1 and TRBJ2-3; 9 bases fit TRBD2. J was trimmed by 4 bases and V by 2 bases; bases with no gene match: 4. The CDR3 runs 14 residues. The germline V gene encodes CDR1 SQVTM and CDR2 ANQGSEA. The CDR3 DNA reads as TGCAGCGTTGAAATGCTAGCGGGGTCAGATACGCAGTATTTT. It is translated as CSVEMLAGSDTQYF.